The source of this T cell receptor beta chain is a study of tumor-infiltrating lymphocytes in localized non-small cell lung cancer. The wider study: The cohort mixed smokers and never-smokers, several histologies, and some post-neoadjuvant-chemotherapy samples.

For this clone: Its antigen is not identified.

The CDR3 length is 15 residues. Trimming took off 3 bases at V and 5 bases at J, with 16 bases between the two ends. Per the germline V gene, CDR1 is MGHRA and CDR2 is YSYEKL. Profiling relied on immunoSEQ multiplex PCR, and the TCRdb table lists in-frame clones only, not all of them. The profile shows approximately 15,000 clones, almost 70% of them singletons. Findings and caveats of the study: TCR sequencing covered a subset of patients with enough tissue.

The sequence derives from a human donor with non-small cell lung cancer. The source material was lung tumor tissue. The chain employs TRBV4-1 and TRBJ1-1; maybe TRBD1 (6 bases). CDR3 loop: CASSQIALGHTEAFF. In DNA, the CDR3 is TGCGCCAGCAGCCAGATAGCGCTGGGACATACTGAAGCTTTCTTT.